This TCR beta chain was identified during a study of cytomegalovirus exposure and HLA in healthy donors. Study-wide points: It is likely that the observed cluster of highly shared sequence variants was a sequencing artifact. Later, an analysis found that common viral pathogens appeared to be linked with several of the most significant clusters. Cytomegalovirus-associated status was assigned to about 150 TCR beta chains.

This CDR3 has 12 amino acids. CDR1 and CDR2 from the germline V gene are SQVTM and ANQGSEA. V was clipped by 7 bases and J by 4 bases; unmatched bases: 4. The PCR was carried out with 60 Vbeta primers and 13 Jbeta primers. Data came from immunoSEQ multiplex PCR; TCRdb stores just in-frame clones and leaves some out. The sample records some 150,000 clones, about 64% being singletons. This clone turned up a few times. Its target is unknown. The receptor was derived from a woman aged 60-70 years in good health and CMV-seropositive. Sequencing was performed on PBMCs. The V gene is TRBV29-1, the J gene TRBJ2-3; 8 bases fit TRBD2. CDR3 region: CSGGLASDTQYF. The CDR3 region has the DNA TGCAGCGGCGGACTAGCATCAGATACGCAGTATTTT.